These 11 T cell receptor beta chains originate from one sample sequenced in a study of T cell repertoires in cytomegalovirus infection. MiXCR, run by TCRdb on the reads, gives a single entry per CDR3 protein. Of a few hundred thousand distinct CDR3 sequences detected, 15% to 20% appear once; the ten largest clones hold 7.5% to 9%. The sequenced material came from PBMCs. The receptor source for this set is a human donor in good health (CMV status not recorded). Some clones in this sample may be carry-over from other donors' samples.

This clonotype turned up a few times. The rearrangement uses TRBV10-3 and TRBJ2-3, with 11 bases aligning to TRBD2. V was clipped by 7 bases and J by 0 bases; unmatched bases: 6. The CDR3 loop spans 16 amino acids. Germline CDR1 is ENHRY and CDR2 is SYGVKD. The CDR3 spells CAIMGTSGPSTDTQYF. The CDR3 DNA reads TGTGCCATCATGGGGACTAGCGGACCAAGCACAGATACGCAGTATTTT.

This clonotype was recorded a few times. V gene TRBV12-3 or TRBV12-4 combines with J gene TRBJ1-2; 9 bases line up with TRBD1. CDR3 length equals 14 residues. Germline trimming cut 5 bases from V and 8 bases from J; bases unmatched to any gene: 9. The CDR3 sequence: CASSLQGAGIGYTF. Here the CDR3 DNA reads TGTGCCAGCAGTCTACAGGGGGCGGGTATAGGCTACACCTTC.

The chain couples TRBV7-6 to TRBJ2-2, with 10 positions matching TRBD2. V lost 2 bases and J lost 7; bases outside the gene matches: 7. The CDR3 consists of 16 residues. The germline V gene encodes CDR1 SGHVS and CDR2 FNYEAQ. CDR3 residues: CASSLPLASGGGELFF. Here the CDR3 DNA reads TGTGCCAGCAGCTTACCCCTCGCTAGCGGGGGCGGGGAGCTGTTTTTT.

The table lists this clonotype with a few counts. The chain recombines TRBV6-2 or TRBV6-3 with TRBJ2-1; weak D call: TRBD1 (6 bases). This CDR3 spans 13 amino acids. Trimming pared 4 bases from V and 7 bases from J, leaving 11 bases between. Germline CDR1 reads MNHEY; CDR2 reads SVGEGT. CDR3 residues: CASSLTGGNEQFF. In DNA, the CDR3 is TGTGCCAGCAGTTTGACAGGAGGTAATGAGCAGTTCTTC.

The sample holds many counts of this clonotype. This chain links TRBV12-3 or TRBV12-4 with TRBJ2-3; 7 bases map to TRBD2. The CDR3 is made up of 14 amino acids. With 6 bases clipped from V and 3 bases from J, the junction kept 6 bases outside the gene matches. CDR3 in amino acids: CASSRTRSTDTQYF. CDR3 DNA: TGTGCCAGCAGCCGGACTAGATCGACAGATACGCAGTATTTT.

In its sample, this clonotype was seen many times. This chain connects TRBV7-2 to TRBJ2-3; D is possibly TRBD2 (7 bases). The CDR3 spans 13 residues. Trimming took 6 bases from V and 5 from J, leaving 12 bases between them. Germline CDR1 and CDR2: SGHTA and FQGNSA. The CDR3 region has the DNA TGTGCCAGCAGGCGGGGGCGAATAGATACGCAGTATTTT. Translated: CASRRGRIDTQYF. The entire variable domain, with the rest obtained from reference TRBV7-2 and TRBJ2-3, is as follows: GAGVSQSPSNKVTEKGKDVELRCDPISGHTALYWYRQSLGQGLEFLIYFQGNSAPDKSGLPSDRFSAERTGGSVSTLTIQRTQQEDSAVYLCASRRGRIDTQYFGPGTRLTVL.

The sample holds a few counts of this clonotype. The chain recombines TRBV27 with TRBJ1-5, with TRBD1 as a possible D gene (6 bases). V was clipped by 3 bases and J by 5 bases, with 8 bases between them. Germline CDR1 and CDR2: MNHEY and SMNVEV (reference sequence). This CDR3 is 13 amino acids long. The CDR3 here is CASSLRGYQPQHF. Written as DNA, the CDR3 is TGTGCCAGCAGTTTGAGGGGGTATCAGCCCCAGCATTTT.

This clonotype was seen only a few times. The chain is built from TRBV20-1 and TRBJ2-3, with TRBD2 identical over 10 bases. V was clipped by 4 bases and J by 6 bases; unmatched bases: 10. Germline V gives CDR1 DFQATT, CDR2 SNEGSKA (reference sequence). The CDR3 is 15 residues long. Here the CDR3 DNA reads TGCAGTGCTAAACTAGCGGGGAAAGTTGGGGATACGCAGTATTTT. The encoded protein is CSAKLAGKVGDTQYF.

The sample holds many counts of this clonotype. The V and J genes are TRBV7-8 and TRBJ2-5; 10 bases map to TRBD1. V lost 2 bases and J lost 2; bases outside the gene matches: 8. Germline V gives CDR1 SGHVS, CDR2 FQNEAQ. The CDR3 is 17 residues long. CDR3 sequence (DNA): TGTGCCAGCAGCTTACGGAGACAGGGGGCGGGACAAGAGACCCAGTACTTC. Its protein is CASSLRRQGAGQETQYF.

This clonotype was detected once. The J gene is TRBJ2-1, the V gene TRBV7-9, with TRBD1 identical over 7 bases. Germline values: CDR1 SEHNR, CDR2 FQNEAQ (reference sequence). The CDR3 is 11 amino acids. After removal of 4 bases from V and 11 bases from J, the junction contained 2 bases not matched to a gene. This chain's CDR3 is CASSSGQKQFF. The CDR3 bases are TGTGCCAGCAGCTCGGGACAGAAGCAGTTCTTC.

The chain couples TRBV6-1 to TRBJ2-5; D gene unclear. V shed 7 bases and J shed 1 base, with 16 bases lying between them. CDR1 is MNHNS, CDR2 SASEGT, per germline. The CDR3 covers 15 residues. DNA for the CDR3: TGTGCCAGCAATAGATACAACCGCGGCCAAGAGACCCAGTACTTC. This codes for CASNRYNRGQETQYF.